This T cell receptor (beta chain) was recovered during a study of blood T cell repertoires in COVID-19. Overall study: Nucleic acid was either cDNA or gDNA, and it came from T cells, B-cell-depleted T cells, or PBMCs.

Germline V gene sequence: CDR1 DFQATT, CDR2 SNEGSKA (reference sequence). The CDR3 has 14 amino acids. V lost 3 bases, J lost 3 bases, and 7 bases stayed unmatched. Original processing methods: Counts of nucleated cells, estimated from reference gene primer amplification, were obtained. Sequencing used immunoSEQ multiplex PCR; TCRdb keeps in-frame clones, though not all of them. V and J calls and clone size come straight from that table; D and trimming were deduced from the DNA. Found here are tens of thousands of clones, approximately 81% of them singletons; the top ten hold roughly 10%. The sequencing sample was made of peripheral blood. The V and J genes are TRBV20-1 and TRBJ2-7; 8 bases match TRBD1. This sequence originates from a man aged 60 to 75 in a cohort sampled during active COVID-19. The CDR3 nucleotides are TGCAGTGCTAGTAGACCGGGACAGGTCTACGAGCAGTACTTC. Encoded protein: CSASRPGQVYEQYF.